This entry describes one TCR beta chain. Its cognate antigen is unknown. The assay was immunoSEQ multiplex PCR, and TCRdb's table has in-frame clones only and misses some. The sample shows 39,000 or so clones, 86% of them seen only once. This entry is derived from a study of OX40 agonist ivuxolimab in advanced cancers. Looking at the study overall: Patients' therapy was ivuxolimab, an antibody that acts as an agonist of OX40 (CD134). A diagnosis of hepatocellular carcinoma, melanoma, renal cell or head and neck cancer was present in dose-escalation patients. Partial responses were achieved by three patients, one with hepatocellular carcinoma and two with cutaneous melanoma.

Study-wide points: In the 0.1-3.0 mg/kg groups, partial responders showed among the lowest expansion.

The germline V gene has CDR1 LNHNV and CDR2 YYDKDF (reference sequence). The CDR3 covers 16 residues. With 3 bases removed from V and 8 bases from J, the gap between germline ends came to 20 bases. Sequencing was performed on CD4+ or CD8+ T cells sorted from blood, taken in a trial of the OX40 agonist ivuxolimab. V gene TRBV15 combines with J gene TRBJ2-1; D is tentatively TRBD1 or TRBD2 (5 bases each). The origin of this receptor is an adult with an advanced solid tumor such as melanoma, head and neck, liver or kidney cancer. DNA for the CDR3: TGTGCCACCAGCAGCCCTCGGGACCCAACCCGCGATGAGCAGTTCTTC. Translation: CATSSPRDPTRDEQFF.